The clone carrying this T cell receptor (beta chain) came up once. The data originate from a study of shared T cell receptors in the human thymus. The repertoire was sequenced with immunoSEQ multiplex PCR; TCRdb's copy has only in-frame clones and lacks some. The table includes approximately 660,000 clones, approximately 88% detected once. The V gene end was trimmed by 5 bases and the J gene end by 7 bases; junction bases not matched to a gene: 8. This CDR3 comprises 14 residues. CDR1 MNHEY and CDR2 SMNVEV come from the germline V gene (reference sequence). These sequences were also reported in another study, on human thymus T cells. In that study: Thymic resections from corrective heart surgery supplied the tissue.

The receptor was derived from a boy younger than two with a congenital heart defect. The chain employs TRBV27 and TRBJ2-1, with 7 bases aligning to TRBD2. The material sequenced was thymocytes. In DNA, the CDR3 is TGTGCCAGCAGTCGCCTCCCGGGAGGAAATGAGCAGTTCTTC. Its protein product is CASSRLPGGNEQFF.